The rows below give T cell receptor beta chains drawn from one sample of a study of response to subunit inactivated influenza vaccine. TCRdb independently ran MiXCR on the RT-PCR reads; one entry per CDR3 protein. The sample contains some 500,000 distinct CDR3 sequences, more than 15% of which appear only once. Specimen: CD4+ T cells sorted from PBMCs, collected less than 25 months after vaccination. These receptors were collected from a man between 45 and 75 years old who received an inactivated influenza vaccine. Both conserved end residues are part of each CDR3. Each record gives: clone size, V gene, D gene, J gene, CDR3 DNA, CDR3 protein. D genes are given only for firm matches. Clone size is not always given. Where it is, it says once, few, many or a class for expanded clones.

abundance: few; v_gene: TRBV18; d_gene: NA; j_gene: TRBJ2-7; CDR3nt: TGTGCCAGCTCACCAAGCCCCGGGGGCTACGAGCAGTACTTC; CDR3aa: CASSPSPGGYEQYF
abundance: few; v_gene: TRBV27; d_gene: TRBD1; j_gene: TRBJ2-3; CDR3nt: TGTGCCAGCAGTTTATCGAGGACAGGGGTCCCTAGCACAGATACGCAGTATTTT; CDR3aa: CASSLSRTGVPSTDTQYF
abundance: NA; v_gene: TRBV4-1; d_gene: TRBD2; j_gene: TRBJ2-5; CDR3nt: TGCGCCAGCAGCCAAGAACAGCGGGGGGGCCCAGAGACCCAGTACTTC; CDR3aa: CASSQEQRGGPETQYF
abundance: NA; v_gene: TRBV5-6; d_gene: NA; j_gene: TRBJ2-3; CDR3nt: TGTGCCAGCAGGGCCGGGCCTACGCAGTATTTT; CDR3aa: CASRAGPTQYF
abundance: NA; v_gene: TRBV28; d_gene: NA; j_gene: TRBJ1-5; CDR3nt: TGTGCCAGCAGTTTTAGTCAGGGAAGGTATAGCAATCAGCCCCAGCATTTT; CDR3aa: CASSFSQGRYSNQPQHF
abundance: few; v_gene: TRBV27; d_gene: NA; j_gene: TRBJ2-7; CDR3nt: TGTGCCAGCAGTTTAAGGCTTAGCGACGAGCAGTACTTC; CDR3aa: CASSLRLSDEQYF
abundance: many; v_gene: TRBV7-2; d_gene: NA; j_gene: TRBJ1-4; CDR3nt: TGTGCCAGCAGCTTAAGTCGGGACTTTGAAAAACTGTTTTTT; CDR3aa: CASSLSRDFEKLFF
abundance: NA; v_gene: TRBV24-1; d_gene: NA; j_gene: TRBJ2-1; CDR3nt: TGTGCCACCAGTCGCCAGGTTGGGGGTGAGCAGTTCTTC; CDR3aa: CATSRQVGGEQFF
abundance: NA; v_gene: TRBV7-6; d_gene: TRBD2; j_gene: TRBJ2-2; CDR3nt: TGTGCCAGCAGCTTTCTTGGTACTAGCGGGAGTCCCGGGGAGCTGTTTTTT; CDR3aa: CASSFLGTSGSPGELFF
abundance: many; v_gene: TRBV5-1; d_gene: NA; j_gene: TRBJ2-7; CDR3nt: TGCGCCAGCAGCTTCGGCAGGGGCTACTACGAGCAGTACTTC; CDR3aa: CASSFGRGYYEQYF
abundance: few; v_gene: TRBV5-1; d_gene: NA; j_gene: TRBJ2-1; CDR3nt: TGCGCCAGCAGCTTCGGGGGTGACAATGAGCAGTTCTTC; CDR3aa: CASSFGGDNEQFF
abundance: NA; v_gene: TRBV20-1; d_gene: TRBD1; j_gene: TRBJ2-5; CDR3nt: TGCAGTGCTAGGAGGACAGGGGGCCTAGAGACCCAGTACTTC; CDR3aa: CSARRTGGLETQYF
abundance: few; v_gene: TRBV20-1; d_gene: NA; j_gene: TRBJ2-1; CDR3nt: TGCAGTGCTAGGGCATGGACGATCGATGAGCAGTTCTTC; CDR3aa: CSARAWTIDEQFF
abundance: NA; v_gene: TRBV28; d_gene: TRBD2; j_gene: TRBJ2-2; CDR3nt: TGTGCCAGCAGATGGGGGGGTAACACCGGGGAGCTGTTTTTT; CDR3aa: CASRWGGNTGELFF
abundance: many; v_gene: TRBV20-1; d_gene: TRBD2; j_gene: TRBJ2-5; CDR3nt: TGCAGTGCTAGGACTACCAGCGGGAGTTGGGAGACCCAGTACTTC; CDR3aa: CSARTTSGSWETQYF
abundance: NA; v_gene: TRBV11-2; d_gene: TRBD1; j_gene: TRBJ2-7; CDR3nt: TGTGCCAGCAGCAGGACAGGGGGGCCCTACGAGCAGTACTTC; CDR3aa: CASSRTGGPYEQYF
abundance: NA; v_gene: TRBV5-5; d_gene: NA; j_gene: TRBJ2-3; CDR3nt: TGTGCCAGCAGCTTGATGGCTACGGGAGTTTTAGATACGCAGTATTTT; CDR3aa: CASSLMATGVLDTQYF
abundance: NA; v_gene: TRBV2; d_gene: NA; j_gene: TRBJ2-7; CDR3nt: TGTGCCAGCAGTGACCAGGGGCTGTCTTACGAGCAGTACTTC; CDR3aa: CASSDQGLSYEQYF
abundance: few; v_gene: TRBV5-6; d_gene: NA; j_gene: TRBJ2-3; CDR3nt: TGTGCCGGAGCGTTATCAGGGCCAGATACGCAGTATTTT; CDR3aa: CAGALSGPDTQYF
abundance: few; v_gene: TRBV7-2; d_gene: NA; j_gene: TRBJ1-5; CDR3nt: TGTGCCAGCAGCTTATGGGAAAGCAATCAGCCCCAGCATTTT; CDR3aa: CASSLWESNQPQHF
abundance: NA; v_gene: TRBV7-9; d_gene: NA; j_gene: TRBJ2-1; CDR3nt: TGTGCCAGCAGCCTAATACAAACCGCCTACAATGAGCAGTTCTTC; CDR3aa: CASSLIQTAYNEQFF
abundance: NA; v_gene: TRBV29-1; d_gene: TRBD2; j_gene: TRBJ2-1; CDR3nt: TGCAGCGTTGAAGATCTCATCCTTGCGGGAGCGTACAATGAGCAGTTCTTC; CDR3aa: CSVEDLILAGAYNEQFF
abundance: few; v_gene: TRBV11-3; d_gene: TRBD2; j_gene: TRBJ2-2; CDR3nt: TGTGCCAGCAGCCCGCCAATTGGGACTAGCGGGAACACCGGGGAGCTGTTTTTT; CDR3aa: CASSPPIGTSGNTGELFF
abundance: few; v_gene: TRBV20-1; d_gene: TRBD2; j_gene: TRBJ2-3; CDR3nt: TGCAGTGCTAGTGGACTAGCCGGAGGTGGAGATACGCAGTATTTT; CDR3aa: CSASGLAGGGDTQYF
abundance: many; v_gene: TRBV12-3/TRBV12-4; d_gene: NA; j_gene: TRBJ1-6; CDR3nt: TGTGCCAGCAGTAACTCCTATAATTCACCCCTCCACTTT; CDR3aa: CASSNSYNSPLHF
abundance: NA; v_gene: TRBV5-1; d_gene: TRBD1; j_gene: TRBJ2-1; CDR3nt: TGCGCCAGCAGCTTGGCTGGACAGGGATCCTCCAATGAGCAGTTCTTC; CDR3aa: CASSLAGQGSSNEQFF
abundance: few; v_gene: TRBV10-3; d_gene: NA; j_gene: TRBJ1-2; CDR3nt: TGTGCCATCAGTGACAGGGTCGGCTATGGCTACACCTTC; CDR3aa: CAISDRVGYGYTF
abundance: many; v_gene: TRBV11-2; d_gene: TRBD1; j_gene: TRBJ2-1; CDR3nt: TGTGCCAGCAGCCGCGAACGACTGGGGACAGTTACGCTCTTC; CDR3aa: CASSRERLGTVTLF
abundance: few; v_gene: TRBV10-3; d_gene: TRBD2; j_gene: TRBJ2-3; CDR3nt: TGTGCCATCAGTGAGACTAGCGGACCCGAGTATTTT; CDR3aa: CAISETSGPEYF
abundance: NA; v_gene: TRBV5-1; d_gene: TRBD2; j_gene: TRBJ2-3; CDR3nt: TGCGCCAGCAGCACTGGACTAGCGGGGTTTTTCACAGATACGCAGTATTTT; CDR3aa: CASSTGLAGFFTDTQYF
abundance: few; v_gene: TRBV7-2; d_gene: TRBD1; j_gene: TRBJ1-2; CDR3nt: TGTGCCAGCACCTCTATAATACAGGGGGCGAGGTATGGCTACACCTTC; CDR3aa: CASTSIIQGARYGYTF
abundance: NA; v_gene: TRBV10-3; d_gene: NA; j_gene: TRBJ2-7; CDR3nt: TGTGCCATCAGTGATAATATACCTCCCTACGAGCAGTACTTC; CDR3aa: CAISDNIPPYEQYF
abundance: many; v_gene: TRBV5-6; d_gene: TRBD2; j_gene: TRBJ2-1; CDR3nt: TGTGCCAGCAGCCTGACTAGCGGATCGTTGGGGGGTGAGCAGTTCTTC; CDR3aa: CASSLTSGSLGGEQFF
abundance: NA; v_gene: TRBV10-3; d_gene: NA; j_gene: TRBJ2-1; CDR3nt: TGTGCCATCAGTGGGGGGGACTTCTACAATGAGCAGTTCTTC; CDR3aa: CAISGGDFYNEQFF
abundance: NA; v_gene: TRBV10-3; d_gene: TRBD1; j_gene: TRBJ1-5; CDR3nt: TGTGCCATCAGTAGACAGGGCGGCAATCAGCCCCAGCATTTT; CDR3aa: CAISRQGGNQPQHF
abundance: NA; v_gene: TRBV20-1; d_gene: NA; j_gene: TRBJ1-5; CDR3nt: TGCAGTGCTAGAAACCAGAACAATCAGCCCCAGCATTTT; CDR3aa: CSARNQNNQPQHF
abundance: NA; v_gene: TRBV5-6; d_gene: NA; j_gene: TRBJ1-4; CDR3nt: TGTGCCAGCAGCTTGGTTAGTCATGAAAAACTGTTTTTT; CDR3aa: CASSLVSHEKLFF
abundance: NA; v_gene: TRBV9; d_gene: TRBD1; j_gene: TRBJ2-3; CDR3nt: TGTGCCAGCAGTTGGGGGACAGCGCCTAATCAGCCCCAGTATTTT; CDR3aa: CASSWGTAPNQPQYF
abundance: NA; v_gene: TRBV10-3; d_gene: TRBD1; j_gene: TRBJ1-1; CDR3nt: TGTGCCATCAGAGAAGACCTGGACAGGGATGAAGCTTTCTTT; CDR3aa: CAIREDLDRDEAFF
abundance: many; v_gene: TRBV28; d_gene: NA; j_gene: TRBJ2-7; CDR3nt: TGTGCCAGCAGCCTCGCGGCTGGGTCCTACGAGCAGTACTTC; CDR3aa: CASSLAAGSYEQYF
abundance: few; v_gene: TRBV3-1; d_gene: NA; j_gene: TRBJ2-5; CDR3nt: TGTGCCAGCAGCCATCTAAAAGAGACCCAGTACTTC; CDR3aa: CASSHLKETQYF
abundance: many; v_gene: TRBV5-1; d_gene: TRBD1; j_gene: TRBJ2-2; CDR3nt: TGCGCCAGCAGCACTGGACAGGCGAACACCGGGGAGCTGTTTTTT; CDR3aa: CASSTGQANTGELFF
abundance: few; v_gene: TRBV28; d_gene: NA; j_gene: TRBJ2-7; CDR3nt: TGTGCCAGCAGTTTTGGTAGTGCCTGGGAGCAGTACTTC; CDR3aa: CASSFGSAWEQYF
abundance: few; v_gene: TRBV7-9; d_gene: NA; j_gene: TRBJ2-3; CDR3nt: TGTGCCAGCAGCTTAGGCGGCTACGGCACAGATACGCAGTATTTT; CDR3aa: CASSLGGYGTDTQYF
abundance: few; v_gene: TRBV12-3/TRBV12-4; d_gene: NA; j_gene: TRBJ2-5; CDR3nt: TGTGCCATCACGCGCGGGGGCGGAGAGACCCAGTACTTC; CDR3aa: CAITRGGGETQYF
abundance: NA; v_gene: TRBV5-5; d_gene: TRBD2; j_gene: TRBJ2-1; CDR3nt: TGTGCCAGCAGCTTAGGACTAGCGGGGGGTTTATACAATGAGCAGTTCTTC; CDR3aa: CASSLGLAGGLYNEQFF
abundance: NA; v_gene: TRBV5-5; d_gene: NA; j_gene: TRBJ2-7; CDR3nt: TGTGCCAGCAGCTTCCTGCCGGAGGGGTCCTACGAGCAGTACTTC; CDR3aa: CASSFLPEGSYEQYF
abundance: NA; v_gene: TRBV10-3; d_gene: NA; j_gene: TRBJ1-2; CDR3nt: TGTGCCATCAGTGAGGTCGCTAACTATGGCTACACCTTC; CDR3aa: CAISEVANYGYTF